The entry below gives a single TCR beta chain sequence along with its context. Its antigen remains unknown. The record originates from a study of cytomegalovirus exposure and HLA in healthy donors. Study summary: A subsequent analysis reported that the approximately 120 validation repertoires were produced on the same platform that had also been used for the approximately 700 first-cohort repertoires. Study outcomes and limitations: High specificity and sensitivity for cytomegalovirus status were reported for the classifier.

CDR1 and CDR2 (germline): SNHLY, FYNNEI. CDR3 length equals 16 residues. Trimming at V came to 2 bases and at J to 2 bases, leaving 3 bases not matched to a gene. The donors were members of the validation cohort comprising some 120 subjects, separate from the approximately 700-subject first cohort. Produced via immunoSEQ multiplex PCR; TCRdb's table is partial and in-frame only. Among 250,000 or so clones listed, almost 90% were seen once. The sequenced sample was PBMCs. The chain is built from TRBV2 and TRBJ2-1; 10 positions match TRBD1. The sequence came from a woman under 30 in good health and CMV-seronegative. This chain's CDR3 is CASSELDRGPYNEQFF. The CDR3 DNA sequence: TGTGCCAGCAGTGAATTAGACAGGGGGCCCTACAATGAGCAGTTCTTC.